This T cell receptor (beta chain) was recovered during a study of T cells in Graves' hyperthyroidism and ophthalmopathy. Regarding the study as a whole: Most thyroid clonotypes expanded above 0.001 were also detected in blood.

This clonotype has a handful of counts. What it binds is unknown. Over 18 months, lack of ophthalmopathy progression marked Graves' hyperthyroidism as stable. TCR beta CDR3 sequences were amplified from RNA transcripts. First-round RT-PCR of the TCR CDR3 relied on the HTBI primer set. TCRdb re-called the multiplex PCR reads with MiXCR, one entry per CDR3 protein. Of fewer than 850,000 distinct CDR3 sequences in the sample, roughly a sixth are singletons; the top ten hold 15%. The receptor was isolated from a man in his fifties or sixties with Graves' hyperthyroidism. The sequenced sample consisted of blood.

CDR3 amino acids: CACPESGKMSGNSPLHF. CDR3 DNA: TGTGCCTGCCCCGAGTCAGGGAAGATGAGTGGTAATTCACCCCTCCACTTT. This chain connects TRBV30 to TRBJ1-6; D is possibly TRBD1 (5 bases). The germline V and J ends were trimmed by 6 bases and 6 bases, with 24 bases remaining between them. The CDR3 covers 17 residues. Looked up from germline, CDR1 is GTSNPN and CDR2 is SVGIG (reference sequence).